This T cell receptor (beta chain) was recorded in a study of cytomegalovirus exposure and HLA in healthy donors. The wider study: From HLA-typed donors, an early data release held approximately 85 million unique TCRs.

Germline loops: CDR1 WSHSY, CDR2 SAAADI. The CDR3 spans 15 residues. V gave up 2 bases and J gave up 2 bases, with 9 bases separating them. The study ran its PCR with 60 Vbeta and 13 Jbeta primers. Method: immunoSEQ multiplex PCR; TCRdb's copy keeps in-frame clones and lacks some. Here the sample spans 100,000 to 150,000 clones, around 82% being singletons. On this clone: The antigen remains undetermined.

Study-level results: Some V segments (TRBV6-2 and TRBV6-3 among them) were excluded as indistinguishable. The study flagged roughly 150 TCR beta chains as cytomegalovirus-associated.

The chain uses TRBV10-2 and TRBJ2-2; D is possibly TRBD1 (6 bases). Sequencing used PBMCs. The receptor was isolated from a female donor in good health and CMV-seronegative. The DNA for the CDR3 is TGCGCCAGCAGTGAGGGACAGATTAACACCGGGGAGCTGTTTTTT. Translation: CASSEGQINTGELFF.